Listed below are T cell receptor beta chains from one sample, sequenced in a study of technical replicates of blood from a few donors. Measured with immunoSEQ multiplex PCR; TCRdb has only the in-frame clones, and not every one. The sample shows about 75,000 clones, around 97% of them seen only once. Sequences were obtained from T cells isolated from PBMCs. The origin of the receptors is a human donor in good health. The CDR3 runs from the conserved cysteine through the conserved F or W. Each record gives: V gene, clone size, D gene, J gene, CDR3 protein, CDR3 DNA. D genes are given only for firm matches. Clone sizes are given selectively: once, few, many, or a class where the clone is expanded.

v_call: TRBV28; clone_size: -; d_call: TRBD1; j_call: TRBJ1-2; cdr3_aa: CASSSQGADYGYTF; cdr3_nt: TGTGCCAGCAGTTCACAGGGGGCGGACTATGGCTACACCTTC
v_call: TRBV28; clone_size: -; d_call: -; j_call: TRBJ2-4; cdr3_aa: CASSLVGGDKNIQYF; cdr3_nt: TGTGCCAGCAGTTTAGTAGGGGGTGACAAAAACATTCAGTACTTC
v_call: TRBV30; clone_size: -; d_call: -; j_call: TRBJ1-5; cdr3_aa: CAWSSKGLYNQPQHF; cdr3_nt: TGTGCCTGGAGTTCGAAGGGACTGTACAATCAGCCCCAGCATTTT
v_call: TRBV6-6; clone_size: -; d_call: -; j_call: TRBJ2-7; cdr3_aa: CASSYLQGYEQYF; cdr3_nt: TGTGCCAGCAGTTACTTACAGGGATACGAGCAGTACTTC
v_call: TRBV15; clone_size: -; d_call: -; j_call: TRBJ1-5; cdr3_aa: CATSRDRQPQHF; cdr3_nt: TGTGCCACCAGCAGAGATCGGCAGCCCCAGCATTTT
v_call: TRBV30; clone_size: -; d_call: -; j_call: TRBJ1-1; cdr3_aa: CAWSVLGQGKPEAFF; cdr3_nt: TGTGCCTGGAGTGTACTGGGCCAGGGAAAACCTGAAGCTTTCTTT
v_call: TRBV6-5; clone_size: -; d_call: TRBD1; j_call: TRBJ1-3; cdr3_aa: CASSSTGSSGNTIYF; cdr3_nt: TGTGCCAGCAGTTCGACAGGGAGCTCTGGAAACACCATATATTTT
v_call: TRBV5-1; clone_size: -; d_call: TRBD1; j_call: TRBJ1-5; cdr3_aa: CASSLGTGHQPQHF; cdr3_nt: TGCGCCAGCAGCTTGGGGACAGGCCATCAGCCCCAGCATTTT
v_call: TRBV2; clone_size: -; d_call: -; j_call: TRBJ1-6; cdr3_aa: CASSVHREGSPLHF; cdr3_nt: TGTGCCAGCAGTGTTCACAGGGAAGGGTCACCCCTCCACTTT
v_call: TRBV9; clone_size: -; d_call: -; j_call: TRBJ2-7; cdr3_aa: CASSPSGGGGEQYF; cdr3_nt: TGTGCCAGCAGCCCATCCGGTGGGGGCGGCGAGCAGTACTTC
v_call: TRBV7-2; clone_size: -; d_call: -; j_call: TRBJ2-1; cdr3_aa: CASSRGTRLREQFF; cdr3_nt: TGTGCCAGCAGTCGCGGGACCCGGCTTCGAGAGCAGTTCTTC
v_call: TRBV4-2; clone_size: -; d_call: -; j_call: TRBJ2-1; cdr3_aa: CASSQDSPGEQFF; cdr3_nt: TGTGCCAGCAGCCAAGATAGTCCCGGTGAGCAGTTCTTC
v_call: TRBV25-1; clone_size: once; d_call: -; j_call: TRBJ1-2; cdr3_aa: CASTKTGGVGYTF; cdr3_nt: TGTGCCAGCACTAAAACTGGGGGGGTCGGCTACACCTTC
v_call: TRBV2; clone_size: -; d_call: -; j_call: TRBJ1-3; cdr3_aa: CASSEGRAIPGNTIYF; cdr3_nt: TGTGCCAGCAGTGAGGGCAGGGCAATTCCTGGAAACACCATATATTTT
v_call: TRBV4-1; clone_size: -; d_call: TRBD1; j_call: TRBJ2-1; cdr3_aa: CASSRDRGSYNEQFF; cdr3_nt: TGCGCCAGCAGTCGGGACAGGGGGTCCTACAATGAGCAGTTCTTC
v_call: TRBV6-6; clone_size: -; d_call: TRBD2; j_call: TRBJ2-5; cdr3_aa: CASSSFERGFGETQYF; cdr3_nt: TGTGCCAGCAGTTCATTCGAGCGGGGCTTTGGGGAGACCCAGTACTTC
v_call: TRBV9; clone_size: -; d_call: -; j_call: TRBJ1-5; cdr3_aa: CASSEGRGEGNQPQHF; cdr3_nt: TGTGCCAGCAGCGAGGGCAGAGGGGAGGGCAATCAGCCCCAGCATTTT
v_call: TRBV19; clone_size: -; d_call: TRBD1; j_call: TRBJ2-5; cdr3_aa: CASRGRGTVRAETQYF; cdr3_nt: TGTGCCAGTAGGGGTAGGGGGACAGTGAGGGCGGAGACCCAGTACTTC
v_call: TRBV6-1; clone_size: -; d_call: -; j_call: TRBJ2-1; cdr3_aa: CASSERPSGYLNNEQFF; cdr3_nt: TGTGCCAGCAGTGAAAGACCCAGCGGGTATCTAAACAATGAGCAGTTCTTC
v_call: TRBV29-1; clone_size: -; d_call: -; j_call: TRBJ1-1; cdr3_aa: CSVEGRFSAEAFF; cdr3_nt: TGCAGCGTTGAAGGCAGGTTTAGCGCTGAAGCTTTCTTT